The T cell receptor beta chain described here comes from a study of T cell changes during pregnancy in multiple sclerosis. Only in-frame clones appear in the TCRdb table, and some are missing; sequencing was by immunoSEQ multiplex PCR. The table shows under 100,000 clones, with about 94% occurring only once. The CDR3 consists of 14 residues. V was pared by 1 base and J by 8 bases, with 4 bases of the junction left unmatched. Germline values: CDR1 SGHNT, CDR2 YENEEA. The TCR was taken from a female donor with multiple sclerosis, enrolled in a pregnancy study. The chain employs TRBV11-3 and TRBJ2-1, with TRBD2 matching over 8 bases. This material consisted of peripheral blood, taken in the third trimester of pregnancy. CDR3 sequence: CASSLGLALDEQFF. The CDR3 DNA is TGTGCCAGCAGCTTAGGACTAGCGCTTGATGAGCAGTTCTTC.